These 29 T cell receptor beta chains were all obtained from the same sample, sequenced in a study of blood T cell repertoires in COVID-19 (dated by TCRdb to about 2020). The library was made by the immunoSEQ multiplex PCR assay. TCRdb took this table from immuneACCESS and kept in-frame rearrangements with V and J called. Such tables lack part of the clones; where checked against another copy, unresolved V genes explain under half of the gap, and the rest is unexplained. Across this sample there are roughly 450,000 clones, with about 90% seen only once. 0.55% to 0.75% of the sample goes to the ten largest clones. Sequencing used PBMCs or T cells enriched from blood (not recorded which). The source of these receptors is a man younger than 30 who had recovered from COVID-19.

The chain has TRBV11-2 and TRBJ2-7, with D possibly being TRBD1 (5 bases). This CDR3 is built from 14 residues. Germline CDR1 and CDR2: SGHAT and FQNNGV. V lost 4 bases, J lost 0 bases, and 10 bases lay in between. This CDR3 is CASSSPGLSYEQYF. CDR3 DNA sequence: TGTGCCAGCAGCTCCCCAGGGCTCTCCTACGAGCAGTACTTC.

CDR3 nucleotide sequence: TGTGCCAGCAGCCCTGCGGCCAGAAATTCACCCCTCCACTTT. Amino acid sequence: CASSPAARNSPLHF. The chain carries TRBV7-9 and TRBJ1-6; D call uncertain. This CDR3 is 14 amino acids long. Trimming pared 5 bases from V and 7 bases from J, leaving 12 bases between. The germline V gene encodes CDR1 SEHNR and CDR2 FQNEAQ (reference sequence).

This rearrangement joins TRBV12-3 or TRBV12-4 to TRBJ1-2; D uncertain. The CDR3 length is 12 residues. Deletions cut 2 bases from V and 2 bases from J, with 3 bases between. The CDR3 reads CASSLLNYGYTF. The CDR3 nucleotides are TGTGCCAGCAGTTTACTGAACTATGGCTACACCTTC.

The chain is built from TRBV27 and TRBJ1-2; weak D call: TRBD1 (6 bases). CDR1 is MNHEY, CDR2 SMNVEV, per germline (reference sequence). The length of the CDR3 is 15 residues. V lost 6 bases to trimming and J lost 0 bases, with 14 bases between them. CDR3 in amino acids: CASRPNRAANYGYTF. CDR3 coding DNA: TGTGCCAGCAGACCGAACAGGGCTGCTAACTATGGCTACACCTTC.

The V gene is TRBV9, the J gene TRBJ2-2; the match to TRBD1 covers 8 bases. There are 16 residues in the CDR3. CDR1 and CDR2 (germline): SGDLS, YYNGEE. The V and J ends lost 3 bases and 1 base, in that order; junction bases with no gene match: 5. The CDR3 bases are TGTGCCAGCAGCGGAACCGGGACAGGGAACACCGGGGAGCTGTTTTTT. This translates into CASSGTGTGNTGELFF. Supplemented by reference TRBV9 and TRBJ2-2, the full variable domain reads DSGVTQTPKHLITATGQRVTLRCSPRSGDLSVYWYQQSLDQGLQFLIQYYNGEERAKGNILERFSAQQFPDLHSELNLSSLELGDSALYFCASSGTGTGNTGELFFGEGSRLTVL.

This clone occurred once. V usage is TRBV27 and J usage is TRBJ1-2; TRBD1 might be the D (6 bases). Germline CDR1 MNHEY, CDR2 SMNVEV (reference sequence). V lost 6 bases, J lost 4 bases, and 15 bases lay in between. This CDR3 spans 14 amino acids. The CDR3 loop reads CASSSLGGAYGYTF. Here the CDR3 DNA reads TGTGCCAGCAGCTCTCTCGGGGGGGCCTATGGCTACACCTTC.

For the CDR3, the DNA is TGTGCCAGCAGTTCTCACGGTTGCTACGAGCAGTACTTC. Translation gives CASSSHGCYEQYF. The chain links TRBV27 to TRBJ2-7; no definite D call. Germline-derived CDR1 and CDR2 are MNHEY and SMNVEV (reference sequence). The V gene lost 4 bases and the J gene lost 3 bases, with 10 bases spanning the gap. The length of the CDR3 is 13 residues.

This chain links TRBV5-8 with TRBJ1-1; D is unclear. Trimming took off 1 base at V and 1 base at J, with 8 bases between the two ends. The CDR3 has 14 amino acids. Germline CDR1 SGHTS, CDR2 YDEGEE. CDR3 sequence reads: CASSLQARNTEAFF. CDR3 coding DNA: TGTGCCAGCAGCTTGCAAGCGAGGAACACTGAAGCTTTCTTT.

J is TRBJ1-1 and V is TRBV25-1; tentative D call: TRBD1 (6 bases). CDR3 length equals 13 residues. CDR1 and CDR2 from the germline V gene are MGHDK and SYGVNS. Trimming removed 4 bases at V and 11 bases at J, with 17 bases between. The CDR3 protein is CASSATSGVRAFF. Written as DNA, the CDR3 is TGTGCCAGCAGTGCCACCTCAGGGGTGCGGGCTTTCTTT.

As DNA, the CDR3 is TGCGCCAGCAGCCCATTGACAGGAGAAAATGAAAAACTGTTTTTT. It codes for CASSPLTGENEKLFF. The chain joins TRBV5-1 to TRBJ1-4, with D perhaps TRBD1 (6 bases). Between the trimmed V and J ends, which lost 4 bases and 5 bases, there was a span of 15 bases. The CDR3 spans 15 residues. CDR1 and CDR2 (germline): SGHRS, YFSETQ. Filled out from reference TRBV5-1 and TRBJ1-4, the complete variable domain reads KAGVTQTPRYLIKTRGQQVTLSCSPISGHRSVSWYQQTPGQGLQFLFEYFSETQRNKGNFPGRFSGRQFSNSRSEMNVSTLELGDSALYLCASSPLTGENEKLFFGSGTQLSVL.

The chain joins TRBV3-1 (or the pseudogene TRBV3-2) to TRBJ1-3; a possible D gene is TRBD1 (5 bases). The V and J ends lost 5 bases and 1 base respectively, with 18 bases between them. The CDR3 is made up of 17 amino acids. Germline CDR1 and CDR2: LGHDT and YNNKEL (reference sequence). CDR3 sequence: CASSSNPGGGSGNTIYF. CDR3 nucleotides: TGTGCCAGCAGCTCCAACCCGGGGGGGGGTTCTGGAAACACCATATATTTT.

This clone was counted between two and nine times. The chain is built from TRBV18 and TRBJ2-2, with 8 nucleotides matching TRBD2. The junction had 4 bases not matched to a gene; V was cut back by 6 bases and J by 1 base. The CDR3 extends over 15 amino acids. CDR1 and CDR2 (germline): KGHSH, LQKENI. CDR3: CASSTAGVNTGELFF. The CDR3, as DNA: TGTGCCAGCTCTACAGCGGGAGTGAACACCGGGGAGCTGTTTTTT.

This sequence joins TRBV18 and TRBJ2-5; D possibly corresponds to TRBD2 (6 bases). This CDR3 contains 15 residues. V lost 0 bases, J lost 5 bases, and 13 bases lay in between. From germline, CDR1 is KGHSH and CDR2 LQKENI. The CDR3 DNA reads as TGTGCCAGCTCACCACCGTGGGGGGTGCCGGAGACCCAGTACTTC. Its protein is CASSPPWGVPETQYF.

This clone was seen a handful of times. J is TRBJ1-2 and V is TRBV28; maybe TRBD1 (5 bases). Germline CDR1 MDHEN, CDR2 SYDVKM. The V end lost 2 bases, the J end lost 6 bases, and 10 bases lay between the germline ends. The CDR3 extends over 13 amino acids. CDR3 residues: CASSLRQGDGYTF. The CDR3 DNA sequence: TGTGCCAGCAGTTTACGCCAGGGTGATGGCTACACCTTC.

The V gene is TRBV19, the J gene TRBJ1-6; TRBD1 matches at 8 bases. The V segment lost 3 bases and the J segment 9 bases; nucleotides outside the gene matches: 1. The CDR3 runs 13 residues. Germline V lookup: CDR1 LNHDA, CDR2 SQIVND (reference sequence). CDR3 sequence reads: CASSIDRGSPLHF. The CDR3 bases are TGTGCCAGTAGTATCGACAGGGGTTCACCCCTCCACTTT.

This clone was found a few times. The chain uses TRBV25-1 and TRBJ1-3, with TRBD1 matching over 9 bases. Per germline, CDR1 MGHDK and CDR2 SYGVNS. The V and J ends lost 4 bases and 4 bases, in that order; junction bases with no gene match: 2. This CDR3 region has 14 residues. The CDR3 loop is CASSGTGAGNTIYF. In DNA, the CDR3 is TGTGCCAGCAGTGGGACAGGGGCCGGAAACACCATATATTTT.

The chain joins TRBV6-6 to TRBJ1-1; possible D gene TRBD1, 6 bases. V shed 6 bases and J shed 11 bases, with 22 bases lying between them. The CDR3 has 14 amino acids. Germline V gene data show CDR1 as MNHNY and CDR2 as SVGAGI (reference sequence). The CDR3 spells CASSPAAQGLGAFF. For the CDR3, the DNA is TGTGCCAGCAGCCCGGCGGCACAGGGACTAGGCGCTTTCTTT.

The chain employs TRBV9 and TRBJ2-3; 13 nucleotides match TRBD2. Germline CDR1 SGDLS, CDR2 YYNGEE. With V trimmed by 3 bases and J by 5 bases, 0 bases remained unmatched. The CDR3 contains 14 residues. This chain's CDR3 is CASSGTSGRDTQYF. The CDR3 nucleotides are TGTGCCAGCAGCGGGACTAGCGGGAGAGATACGCAGTATTTT.

The chain carries TRBV5-1 and TRBJ2-5; 9 bases match TRBD2. Germline CDR1 and CDR2: SGHRS and YFSETQ. The junction had 11 bases not matched to a gene; V was cut back by 0 bases and J by 5 bases. The CDR3 runs 17 residues. Here the CDR3 DNA reads TGCGCCAGCAGCTTGGTGGCGGGAGGGCCACTTTTTGAGACCCAGTACTTC. This gives the protein CASSLVAGGPLFETQYF.

The gene calls are TRBV5-5 and TRBJ1-4; 7 nucleotides align to TRBD1. CDR1 is SGHKS and CDR2 is YYEKEE in the germline V gene (reference sequence). The CDR3 has 16 amino acids. The V segment lost 0 bases and the J segment 3 bases; nucleotides outside the gene matches: 5. DNA for the CDR3: TGTGCCAGCAGCTTGGCACCGGGACAGTCTAATGAAAAACTGTTTTTT. Residues: CASSLAPGQSNEKLFF.

The CDR3 DNA reads as TGTGCCAGCTCACCGTCAAGGGGACTCCTGGGAGAAGCTTTCTTT. This codes for CASSPSRGLLGEAFF. V and J are TRBV18 and TRBJ1-1; a possible D gene is TRBD1 (5 bases). Looked up from germline, CDR1 is KGHSH and CDR2 is LQKENI. V gave up 3 bases and J gave up 8 bases, with 19 bases separating them. CDR3 length: 15 amino acids.

This clone was detected only a few times. The chain carries TRBV7-2 and TRBJ1-5, with unresolved D. The CDR3 totals 16 residues. In germline, CDR1 is SGHTA, CDR2 FQGNSA. Trimming cost V 1 base and J 1 base, with 11 bases left between them. The CDR3 here is CASSLGSGRSNQPQHF. The CDR3 DNA sequence: TGTGCCAGCAGCTTAGGGAGCGGCAGGAGCAATCAGCCCCAGCATTTT.

This clone was counted only a few times. The chain combines TRBV3-1 (or the pseudogene TRBV3-2) with TRBJ1-5, with 11 positions matching TRBD1. The germline gives CDR1 LGHDT, CDR2 YNNKEL (reference sequence). The ends lost 5 bases at V and 2 bases at J; junction bases unmatched: 5. The CDR3 has 16 residues. The CDR3 is CASSSGQGDGNQPQHF. The DNA for the CDR3 is TGTGCCAGCAGCTCGGGACAGGGGGACGGCAATCAGCCCCAGCATTTT.

The chain combines TRBV19 with TRBJ1-1; maybe TRBD1 (5 bases). V dropped 9 bases and J dropped 4 bases, with 12 bases sitting between them. This CDR3 comprises 12 residues. Germline-derived CDR1 and CDR2 are LNHDA and SQIVND (reference sequence). The CDR3 loop reads CARGGETTEAFF. As DNA, the CDR3 is TGTGCCAGGGGGGGGGAGACCACTGAAGCTTTCTTT. Full variable domain (remainder filled in from reference TRBV19 and TRBJ1-1): DGGITQSPKYLFRKEGQNVTLSCEQNLNHDAMYWYRQDPGQGLRLIYYSQIVNDFQKGDIAEGYSVSREKKESFPLTVTSAQKNPTAFYLCARGGETTEAFFGQGTRLTVV.

The chain has TRBV19 and TRBJ2-2, with TRBD1 matching over 7 bases. Germline V gives CDR1 LNHDA, CDR2 SQIVND (reference sequence). The CDR3 extends over 13 amino acids. The trim removed 6 bases at V and 7 bases at J, leaving 5 bases unmatched. CDR3 residues: CASRRQGVGELFF. DNA for the CDR3: TGTGCCAGTAGACGGCAGGGGGTCGGGGAGCTGTTTTTT.

This clone occurred once. This chain links TRBV21-1 with TRBJ2-5; the table's D call, TRBD1, was not checked against the DNA. TRBV21-1 is labeled a pseudogene. There are 15 residues in the CDR3. CDR3 protein: CASSKFQQGGETQYF. CDR3 bases: TGTGCCAGCAGCAAATTCCAACAGGGGGGGGAGACCCAGTACTTC.

The J gene is TRBJ1-3, the V gene TRBV3-1 (or the pseudogene TRBV3-2); D is perhaps TRBD1 (5 bases). Trimming stripped 4 bases from V and 4 bases from J, with 11 bases between. Germline CDR1 and CDR2: LGHDT and YNNKEL (reference sequence). CDR3 length: 14 residues. The DNA for the CDR3 is TGTGCCAGCAGCCCCCGGCGGGACGGAAACACCATATATTTT. Amino acids: CASSPRRDGNTIYF.

This sequence joins TRBV12-5 and TRBJ1-2; D unclear. The CDR3 runs 15 residues. V was clipped by 0 bases and J by 7 bases, with 15 bases between them. Germline assignment: CDR1 LGHNT and CDR2 FRNRAP. CDR3 nucleotides: TGTGCTAGTGGTTTGGTAATTAGCCGTAGGAGTGGCTACACCTTC. This encodes CASGLVISRRSGYTF.

The V and J genes are TRBV21-1 and TRBJ2-3; the table's D call, TRBD1, has no DNA check behind it. TRBV21-1 is noted as a pseudogene. This CDR3 contains 19 residues. CDR3 in DNA: TGTGCCAGCAGCAAAGGCAGGGGGCCGCGCCCTATGCGGGCAGATACGCAGTATTTT. Amino acid sequence: CASSKGRGPRPMRADTQYF.